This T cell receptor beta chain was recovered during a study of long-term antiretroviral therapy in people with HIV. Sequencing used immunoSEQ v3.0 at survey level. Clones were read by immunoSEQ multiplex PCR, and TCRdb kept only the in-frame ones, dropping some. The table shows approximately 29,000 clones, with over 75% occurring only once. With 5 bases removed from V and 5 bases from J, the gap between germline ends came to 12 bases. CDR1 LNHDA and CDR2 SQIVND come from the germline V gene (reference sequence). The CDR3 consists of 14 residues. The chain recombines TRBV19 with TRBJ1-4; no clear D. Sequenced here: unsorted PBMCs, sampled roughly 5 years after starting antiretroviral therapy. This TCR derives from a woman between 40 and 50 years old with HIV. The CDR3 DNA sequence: TGTGCCAGTAGTTTCGCGGTCCTAAATGAAAAACTGTTTTTT. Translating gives CASSFAVLNEKLFF.